The 21 T cell receptor beta chains given below trace back to one sample, sequenced in a study of T cell responses to AZD1222 COVID-19 vaccine. The assay was immunoSEQ multiplex PCR, and TCRdb's table has in-frame clones only and misses some. The sample yields some 100,000 clones, roughly 91% seen once. Sequenced here: peripheral blood, sampled on day 0 of AZD1222 vaccination. The source of these receptors is an adult in good health.

This clone occurred once. CDR3 bases: TGCAGCGTAACCAAGTCAGTGAACACTGAAGCTTTCTTT. It translates to CSVTKSVNTEAFF. The chain has TRBV29-1 and TRBJ1-1; no clear D. CDR1 is SQVTM, CDR2 ANQGSEA, per germline. There are 13 residues in the CDR3. Trimming removed 6 bases from V and 0 bases from J, with 11 bases in between.

This sequence joins TRBV6-2 or TRBV6-3 and TRBJ2-5, with TRBD2 as a possible D gene (6 bases). Per the germline V gene, CDR1 is MNHEY and CDR2 is SVGEGT. CDR3 length: 14 residues. Trimming left V 6 bases short and J 5 bases short, with 16 bases between. In DNA, the CDR3 is TGTGCCAGCAGCCGCGGGACTTTGGGGGAGACCCAGTACTTC. It specifies CASSRGTLGETQYF.

This clone was found a few times. The chain combines TRBV9 with TRBJ2-3, with D perhaps matching TRBD1 (5 bases). The CDR3 spans 15 residues. The germline V gene has CDR1 SGDLS and CDR2 YYNGEE. Trimming stripped 0 bases from V and 4 bases from J, with 12 bases between. The CDR3 loop is CASSVGFRASDTQYF. CDR3 bases: TGTGCCAGCAGCGTAGGTTTCAGGGCTTCAGATACGCAGTATTTT.

The chain joins TRBV29-1 to TRBJ1-2; a weak D match, TRBD1 (5 bases). CDR3 size: 11 residues. V was pared by 7 bases and J by 4 bases, with 10 bases between. The germline gives CDR1 SQVTM, CDR2 ANQGSEA. The CDR3 DNA sequence: TGCAGCGACAGGCCGATCTATGGCTACACCTTC. This sequence encodes CSDRPIYGYTF.

This chain uses TRBV5-1 with TRBJ1-2, with 8 nucleotides matching TRBD1. Germline V gives CDR1 SGHRS, CDR2 YFSETQ. With V trimmed by 5 bases and J by 4 bases, 4 bases remained unmatched. The CDR3 is 13 amino acids. The CDR3 nucleotides read TGCGCCAGCAGTTCAGGACAGGGCTATGGCTACACCTTC. Translation gives CASSSGQGYGYTF.

This sequence joins TRBV15 and TRBJ1-1; D is undetermined. This CDR3 has 16 residues. From germline, CDR1 is LNHNV and CDR2 YYDKDF (reference sequence). Deletions cut 3 bases from V and 1 base from J, with 15 bases between. The CDR3 sequence is CATSRDPEEANTEAFF. The DNA for the CDR3 is TGTGCCACCAGCAGGGACCCGGAGGAGGCGAACACTGAAGCTTTCTTT.

The V gene is TRBV6-5, the J gene TRBJ1-6, with D unresolved. This CDR3 is built from 11 residues. Germline loops: CDR1 MNHEY, CDR2 SVGAGI. The germline V and J ends were trimmed by 3 bases and 6 bases, with 0 bases remaining between them. The CDR3 coding sequence is TGTGCCAGCAGTTATAATTCACCCCTCCACTTT. Amino acid sequence: CASSYNSPLHF.

This clone was counted between two and nine times. The V gene is TRBV6-1, the J gene TRBJ2-1; no clear D gene. V was clipped by 0 bases and J by 9 bases, with 9 bases between them. The germline CDR1 and CDR2 sequences are MNHNS and SASEGT. The CDR3 extends over 13 amino acids. The CDR3 coding sequence is TGTGCCAGCAGTGAAGCCGGACGTCGTGAGCAGTTCTTC. The encoded protein is CASSEAGRREQFF.

The chain recombines TRBV7-6 with TRBJ1-3; D gene unclear. This CDR3 contains 16 residues. Germline assignment: CDR1 SGHVS and CDR2 FNYEAQ. With 1 base removed from V and 0 bases from J, the gap between germline ends came to 10 bases. In nucleotides, the CDR3 is TGTGCCAGCAGCTTAGTAACGGGTCACTCTGGAAACACCATATATTTT. Translation gives CASSLVTGHSGNTIYF.

This chain joins TRBV19 and TRBJ1-6; tentatively, D is TRBD1 (5 bases). The CDR3 length is 15 residues. Germline V lookup: CDR1 LNHDA, CDR2 SQIVND (reference sequence). V lost 6 bases, J lost 0 bases, and 9 bases lay in between. The CDR3 DNA sequence: TGTGCCAGTAGGTGGGGGAGCTCCTATAATTCACCCCTCCACTTT. This translates into CASRWGSSYNSPLHF.

V is TRBV7-9 and J is TRBJ1-5; 8 bases map to TRBD1. This CDR3 contains 14 residues. J lost 5 bases, V lost 5 bases, and 5 bases had no gene match. Per germline, CDR1 SEHNR and CDR2 FQNEAQ (reference sequence). CDR3 sequence: CASSTDRGYQPQHF. For the CDR3, the DNA is TGTGCCAGCAGCACCGACAGGGGTTATCAGCCCCAGCATTTT.

The J gene is TRBJ1-1, the V gene TRBV6-1; D is ambiguous. Germline values: CDR1 MNHNS, CDR2 SASEGT. The germline V and J ends were trimmed by 3 bases and 6 bases, with 14 bases remaining between them. This CDR3 contains 14 residues. The chain's CDR3 is CASSERIGESEAFF. The CDR3 DNA reads TGTGCCAGCAGTGAGAGGATTGGGGAATCTGAAGCTTTCTTT.

The count of this clone is one. V is TRBV6-5 and J is TRBJ2-7, with D perhaps TRBD2 (6 bases). The length of the CDR3 is 15 residues. The germline gives CDR1 MNHEY, CDR2 SVGAGI. Trimming removed 6 bases at V and 3 bases at J, with 18 bases between. As DNA, the CDR3 is TGTGCCAGCAGACGATCCGGGACTCGACACTACGAGCAGTACTTC. This encodes CASRRSGTRHYEQYF.

V usage is TRBV3-1 (or the pseudogene TRBV3-2) and J usage is TRBJ2-3; 7 positions agree with TRBD1. Germline CDR1 reads LGHDT; CDR2 reads YNNKEL (reference sequence). V was clipped by 4 bases and J by 2 bases; unmatched bases: 6. The CDR3 spans 15 residues. The CDR3 DNA follows: TGTGCCAGCAGCCCAACTAGGGGGCTCACAGATACGCAGTATTTT. Its translation: CASSPTRGLTDTQYF.

This clone was picked up one time. V gene TRBV28 combines with J gene TRBJ2-7; 7 nucleotides line up with TRBD2. This CDR3 comprises 14 residues. The ends lost 6 bases at V and 5 bases at J; junction bases unmatched: 10. Germline CDR1 and CDR2: MDHEN and SYDVKM. CDR3 amino acids: CASRFPGGSHEQYF. CDR3 nucleotide sequence: TGTGCCAGCAGGTTCCCCGGGGGGTCCCACGAGCAGTACTTC.

V is TRBV7-9 and J is TRBJ1-3; 12 nucleotides match TRBD1. The CDR3 is 15 amino acids. In germline, CDR1 is SEHNR, CDR2 FQNEAQ (reference sequence). The J segment lost 4 bases and the V segment lost 8 bases, leaving 6 bases of the junction unmatched. The CDR3 protein is CASAGDRGLGNTIYF. The CDR3 coding sequence is TGTGCCAGCGCGGGGGACAGGGGGCTGGGAAACACCATATATTTT.

This sequence joins TRBV20-1 and TRBJ1-1; D not resolved. The CDR3 consists of 11 residues. V was shortened by 3 bases and J by 4 bases, with 6 bases between the two germline ends. The germline CDR1 and CDR2 sequences are DFQATT and SNEGSKA (reference sequence). The CDR3 nucleotides are TGCAGTGCTAGCGGCGGCACTGAAGCTTTCTTT. Residues: CSASGGTEAFF.

This clone was counted a single time. V gene TRBV28 combines with J gene TRBJ2-7, with TRBD2 matching 11 bases. The CDR3 covers 15 residues. The germline V gene has CDR1 MDHEN and CDR2 SYDVKM. The junction had 6 bases not matched to a gene; V was cut back by 4 bases and J by 4 bases. CDR3 residues: CASSSLGTSGYEQYF. The CDR3 region has the DNA TGTGCCAGCAGTTCCCTCGGGACTAGCGGTTACGAGCAGTACTTC. The full variable domain, with the rest looked up from reference TRBV28 and TRBJ2-7, is DVKVTQSSRYLVKRTGEKVFLECVQDMDHENMFWYRQDPGLGLRLIYFSYDVKMKEKGDIPEGYSVSREKKERFSLILESASTNQTSMYLCASSSLGTSGYEQYFGPGTRLTVT.

This clone was counted once. The V gene is TRBV11-1, the J gene TRBJ2-3; 7 bases match TRBD1. The CDR3 sequence is 16 residues long. The trim removed 5 bases at V and 0 bases at J, leaving 8 bases unmatched. Germline CDR1 SGHAT, CDR2 FQDESV (reference sequence). The CDR3 coding sequence is TGTGCCAGCAGCCAACAGGGACAGTTGAGCACAGATACGCAGTATTTT. Its protein is CASSQQGQLSTDTQYF. The whole variable domain, remainder taken from reference TRBV11-1 and TRBJ2-3, is EAEVAQSPRYKITEKSQAVAFWCDPISGHATLYWYRQILGQGPELLVQFQDESVVDDSQLPKDRFSAERLKGVDSTLKIQPAELGDSAMYLCASSQQGQLSTDTQYFGPGTRLTVL.

Only a few counts were recorded for this clone. V gene TRBV2 combines with J gene TRBJ2-1; the match to TRBD1 covers 10 bases. The ends lost 3 bases at V and 11 bases at J; junction bases unmatched: 4. Germline CDR1 is SNHLY and CDR2 is FYNNEI. The CDR3 has 13 residues. CDR3 protein: CASSEGQGFKQFF. Written as DNA, the CDR3 is TGTGCCAGCAGTGAGGGACAGGGGTTTAAGCAGTTCTTC.

The V gene is TRBV14, the J gene TRBJ1-6, with TRBD1 as a possible D gene (5 bases). V lost 1 base, J lost 8 bases, and 15 bases lay in between. Germline V gene sequence: CDR1 SGHDN, CDR2 FVKESK. This CDR3 contains 16 residues. The CDR3 DNA is TGTGCCAGCAGCCAAGCAGTAACAGGCAGGGATTCACCCCTCCACTTT. This sequence encodes CASSQAVTGRDSPLHF.